This entry concerns a single T cell receptor beta chain. Antigen unknown. The data were obtained in a study of neurological immune-mediated disorders. Overall study results and limits: HTLV-1-associated myelopathy ranked highest for TCR clonal expansion and multiple sclerosis lowest, beneath healthy controls.

The CDR3 totals 14 residues. From germline, CDR1 is SGHTA and CDR2 FQGNSA. V was shortened by 3 bases and J by 5 bases, with 13 bases between the two germline ends. Synthesis of cDNA was performed by 5'RACE using 10-nucleotide random UMIs. TCRdb redid the calling of the 5' RACE reads with MiXCR, one entry per CDR3 protein. The table lists about 52,000 distinct CDR3 sequences, roughly 3.8% of them singletons. The clonotype was recovered from a man aged 55 to 69 with multiple sclerosis. This chain joins TRBV7-2 and TRBJ2-5, with D possibly matching TRBD2 (6 bases). The sample taken for sequencing was PBMCs. CDR3 nucleotide sequence: TGTGCCAGCAGCTTCCCAGGTGGGAGGGAGACCCAGTACTTC. This sequence encodes CASSFPGGRETQYF.